Below are 16 T cell receptor beta chains sequenced from a single sample in a study of blood T cell repertoires in COVID-19. Sequenced by immunoSEQ multiplex PCR; TCRdb stores in-frame clones only, minus some. The sample lists some 270,000 clones, about 91% occurring once. Sequencing was carried out using PBMCs or T cells enriched from blood (not recorded which). The source of these receptors is a man aged 35 to 55 who had been exposed to COVID-19.

This clone was picked up a small number of times. This chain uses TRBV19 with TRBJ2-4, with 12 bases aligning to TRBD2. Germline CDR1 LNHDA, CDR2 SQIVND (reference sequence). This CDR3 comprises 16 residues. The V segment lost 6 bases and the J segment 8 bases; nucleotides outside the gene matches: 11. The CDR3 bases are TGTGCCAGTAGCGCTAGCGGGAGGGCCATGTCCGACATTCAGTACTTC. It encodes CASSASGRAMSDIQYF.

The chain has TRBV19 and TRBJ2-2; no clear D gene. Between the trimmed V and J ends, which lost 10 bases and 9 bases, there was a span of 21 bases. The CDR3 has 14 residues. Germline loops: CDR1 LNHDA, CDR2 SQIVND (reference sequence). CDR3 bases: TGTGCCACCCGCTTCCCAGTTTGGTCCAGGGAGCTGTTTTTT. It encodes CATRFPVWSRELFF.

The chain has TRBV14 and TRBJ2-7, with TRBD2 matching 9 bases. Trimming took 0 bases from V and 2 from J; bases not matched to a gene: 5. The CDR3 runs to 16 residues. Germline CDR1 is SGHDN and CDR2 is FVKESK. The CDR3 is CASSQDPLAGTYEQYF. For the CDR3, the DNA is TGTGCCAGCAGCCAAGACCCCCTAGCGGGAACCTACGAGCAGTACTTC.

The chain combines TRBV5-1 with TRBJ2-5; no definite D call. CDR1 is SGHRS and CDR2 is YFSETQ in the germline V gene. The CDR3 has 11 amino acids. The V end was cut by 2 bases, the J end by 3 bases, with 2 bases between. DNA for the CDR3: TGCGCCAGCAGCTTTAAAGAGACCCAGTACTTC. Translated, it gives CASSFKETQYF.

This clone came up a few times. The rearrangement joins TRBV28 to TRBJ2-6; tentatively, D is TRBD1 (5 bases). With 4 bases removed from V and 1 base from J, the gap between germline ends came to 23 bases. The CDR3 has 20 amino acids. From germline, CDR1 is MDHEN and CDR2 SYDVKM. As DNA, the CDR3 is TGTGCCAGCAGTTACCTCCCAATCCGACAGAGCCCATCTGGGGCCAACGTCCTGACTTTC. Encoded protein: CASSYLPIRQSPSGANVLTF.

This sequence joins TRBV6-1 and TRBJ1-1; 7 bases map to TRBD1. This CDR3 is built from 14 residues. Per the germline V gene, CDR1 is MNHNS and CDR2 is SASEGT. J gave up 1 base and V 3 bases, and 2 bases lay outside the gene matches. CDR3 coding DNA: TGTGCCAGCAGTGAGGACAGGAAGAACACTGAAGCTTTCTTT. It yields the protein CASSEDRKNTEAFF.

The chain couples TRBV30 to TRBJ1-5; D gene ambiguous. The CDR3 is 14 residues long. Germline CDR1 is GTSNPN and CDR2 is SVGIG (reference sequence). V shed 0 bases and J shed 9 bases, with 15 bases lying between them. The CDR3 DNA sequence: TGTGCCTGGAGTGTAAGTTGGCAACCACGGCCCCAGCATTTT. Translation: CAWSVSWQPRPQHF. Drawing the rest from reference TRBV30 and TRBJ1-5, the complete variable domain is SQTIHQWPATLVQPVGSPLSLECTVEGTSNPNLYWYRQAAGRGLQLLFYSVGIGQISSEVPQNLSASRPQDRQFILSSKKLLLSDSGFYLCAWSVSWQPRPQHFGDGTRLSIL.

The CDR3: CASQLQGAYNEQFF. The DNA for the CDR3 is TGTGCCAGCCAGTTACAGGGCGCCTACAATGAGCAGTTCTTC. The genes are TRBV27 and TRBJ2-1; D is possibly TRBD1 (6 bases). Germline CDR1 reads MNHEY; CDR2 reads SMNVEV (reference sequence). CDR3 length equals 14 residues. V lost 8 bases, J lost 2 bases, and 13 bases lay in between.

CDR3 sequence: CASILSYEQYF. The CDR3 DNA is TGTGCCAGCATTTTGTCTTACGAGCAGTACTTC. This chain links TRBV6-5 with TRBJ2-7; D is unresolved. The CDR3 covers 11 residues. Per germline, CDR1 MNHEY and CDR2 SVGAGI. V lost 7 bases and J lost 4, with 8 bases in between.

With respect to this clone: One end of the junction varies from germline; a read error may be responsible. The chain carries TRBV7-7 and TRBJ1-5, with D unclear. Germline CDR1 and CDR2: SSHAT and FNYEAQ (reference sequence). CDR3 length equals 14 residues. CDR3 amino acids: CASSLGSPELPQHF. DNA for the CDR3: TGTGCTAGCAGCTTGGGGAGCCCGGAGCTGCCCCAGCATTTT.

The V call is TRBV5-1, the J call TRBJ2-7; possible D gene TRBD1, 6 bases. The germline CDR1 and CDR2 sequences are SGHRS and YFSETQ. The CDR3 is 13 residues long. V was shortened by 2 bases and J by 1 base, with 7 bases between the two germline ends. The CDR3 DNA follows: TGCGCCAGCAGCTTAGGACAGTCCTACGAGCAGTACTTC. Translating it yields CASSLGQSYEQYF.

The chain combines TRBV2 with TRBJ2-1, with 10 bases aligning to TRBD2. The CDR3 is 14 residues long. With 10 bases clipped from V and 5 bases from J, the junction kept 8 bases outside the gene matches. Germline-derived CDR1 and CDR2 are SNHLY and FYNNEI. Written as DNA, the CDR3 is TGTGCCATCCAGGCACTAGCGGGAAACAATGAGCAGTTCTTC. Its protein is CAIQALAGNNEQFF.

V usage is TRBV2 and J usage is TRBJ2-3, with D possibly TRBD2 on 5 matching bases. Germline assignment: CDR1 SNHLY and CDR2 FYNNEI. The CDR3 consists of 14 residues. V gave up 3 bases and J gave up 4 bases, with 11 bases separating them. The CDR3 sequence is CASSEMLASDTQYF. For the CDR3, the DNA is TGTGCCAGCAGTGAGATGCTAGCTTCAGATACGCAGTATTTT.

The chain recombines TRBV6-2 or TRBV6-3 with TRBJ2-1; D perhaps matches TRBD2 (7 bases). CDR1 and CDR2 from the germline V gene are MNHEY and SVGEGT. The V end was cut by 6 bases, the J end by 9 bases, with 27 bases between. The CDR3 is 17 amino acids. The CDR3 DNA reads TGTGCCAGCAGCCCCGGGACATCAGGTTGGCGGGAGCCTGAGCAGTTCTTC. It encodes CASSPGTSGWREPEQFF.

The rearrangement links TRBV11-2 to TRBJ2-1, with 10 bases fitting TRBD2. Unmatched junction bases numbered 10, after V lost 6 bases and J lost 11 bases. The CDR3 runs 14 residues. Germline V gives CDR1 SGHAT, CDR2 FQNNGV. The CDR3 coding sequence is TGTGCCAGCAGGATCCTTAGCGGGAGGCCCCAGCAGTTCTTC. Residues: CASRILSGRPQQFF.

The rearrangement joins TRBV28 to TRBJ1-6; D gene unclear. Germline V CDR1 and CDR2: MDHEN, SYDVKM. This CDR3 has 16 residues. V lost 2 bases and J lost 1, with 9 bases in between. The CDR3 region has the DNA TGTGCCAGCAGTTTACGCTCAGGTTCCTATAATTCACCCCTCCACTTT. This gives the protein CASSLRSGSYNSPLHF.